Listed below are T cell receptor beta chains from one sample, sequenced in a study of beta chain features in type 1 diabetes. TCRdb keeps only in-frame clones here, not all; method: immunoSEQ multiplex PCR. The sample holds hundreds of thousands of clones, more than 65% seen once. The sequencing input was naive CD4+ T cells from blood. The receptors were sampled from a young man in good health. The CDR3 runs from the conserved cysteine through the conserved F or W. A D gene is named only where the DNA matches it firmly. Clone size is shown for a subset of rows, as once, few, many or a class of expanded clone.

14 TRBD2 TRBJ2-1 TRBV29-1 . CSVRTSGDYNEQFF TGCAGCGTGAGGACTAGCGGGGATTACAATGAGCAGTTCTTC
16 . TRBJ1-2 TRBV29-1 once CSVEMLDGRANYGYTF TGCAGCGTTGAAATGCTTGACGGTAGGGCTAACTATGGCTACACCTTC
15 . TRBJ1-3 TRBV9 . CASSVRPSSGNTIYF TGTGCCAGCAGCGTAAGGCCTAGCTCTGGAAACACCATATATTTT
15 TRBD2 TRBJ2-1 TRBV19 . CASSISGGPHNEQFF TGTGCCAGTAGTATTAGCGGGGGGCCCCACAATGAGCAGTTCTTC
13 . TRBJ2-5 TRBV29-1 few CSVGAYREETQYF TGCAGCGTTGGGGCGTACAGGGAAGAGACCCAGTACTTC
14 TRBD1 TRBJ2-7 TRBV10-3 few CAISSDRASYEQYF TGTGCCATCAGTTCAGACAGGGCCTCCTACGAGCAGTACTTC
15 . TRBJ2-1 TRBV21-1 . CASSKARQEKNEQFF TGTGCCAGCAGCAAAGCCAGACAGGAGAAGAATGAGCAGTTCTTC
14 . TRBJ2-2 TRBV29-1 . CSGQRGANTGELFF TGCAGCGGTCAACGGGGCGCGAACACCGGGGAGCTGTTTTTT
13 . TRBJ2-7 TRBV11-2 few CASSLAGSYEQYF TGTGCCAGCAGCCTCGCGGGGTCCTACGAGCAGTACTTC
13 . TRBJ1-3 TRBV29-1 . CSAREGIGNTIYF TGCAGCGCCCGAGAAGGGATTGGAAACACCATATATTTT
14 . TRBJ2-6 TRBV6-5 . CATRYVSGANVLTF TGTGCCACCCGTTATGTCTCTGGGGCCAACGTCCTGACTTTC
13 TRBD1 TRBJ1-1 TRBV29-1 . CSGRDREYSEAFF TGCAGCGGCCGGGACAGGGAGTACTCTGAAGCTTTCTTT
13 . TRBJ1-6 TRBV5-6 few CASSLARPSPLHF TGTGCCAGCAGCTTGGCCCGACCTTCACCCCTCCACTTT
13 . TRBJ2-1 TRBV15 . CATSRDGQGEQFF TGTGCCACCAGCAGAGATGGTCAAGGCGAGCAGTTCTTC
13 TRBD1 TRBJ1-5 TRBV29-1 few CSASQGRNQPQHF TGCAGCGCCTCACAGGGGCGAAATCAGCCCCAGCATTTT
13 . TRBJ2-7 TRBV2 . CASRTVRSLEQYF TGTGCCAGCAGGACAGTAAGGTCTCTCGAGCAGTACTTC
20 TRBD2 TRBJ2-1 TRBV30 . CAWSLTGGTSGRVAYNEQFF TGTGCCTGGAGTCTTACTGGCGGGACTAGCGGGAGGGTTGCCTACAATGAGCAGTTCTTC
15 . TRBJ2-5 TRBV9 . CASSLGTVRQETQYF TGTGCCAGCAGCCTCGGGACGGTTCGCCAAGAGACCCAGTACTTC
15 . TRBJ2-5 TRBV10-3 . CAINGGRSQQETQYF TGTGCCATCAACGGGGGCCGATCCCAACAAGAGACCCAGTACTTC
15 . TRBJ2-3 TRBV18 . CASSPRMTGTDTQYF TGTGCCAGCTCACCACGCATGACAGGCACAGATACGCAGTATTTT
14 . TRBJ2-5 TRBV18 . CASSPYTGLETQYF TGTGCCAGCTCACCATATACGGGGCTAGAGACCCAGTACTTC
14 TRBD2 TRBJ2-1 TRBV4-3 . CASSQRGRGNEQFF TGCGCCAGCAGCCAACGCGGGAGGGGGAATGAGCAGTTCTTC
13 . TRBJ2-7 TRBV10-3 few CAIAGQLSYEQYF TGTGCCATCGCGGGACAACTCTCCTACGAGCAGTACTTC
14 TRBD1 TRBJ1-2 TRBV18 . CASSPDRINYGYTF TGTGCCAGCTCACCGGACAGGATAAACTATGGCTACACCTTC
16 TRBD1 TRBJ1-2 TRBV7-2 . CASSLTGTGGVYGYTF TGTGCCAGCAGCTTGACCGGGACAGGGGGCGTATATGGCTACACCTTC
17 . TRBJ1-1 TRBV14 . CASSQDVSSTVYTEAFF TGTGCCAGCAGCCAAGACGTGAGTTCGACAGTGTACACTGAAGCTTTCTTT
13 . TRBJ2-5 TRBV4-3 . CASSQDREETQYF TGCGCCAGCAGCCAAGATAGGGAAGAGACCCAGTACTTC
15 . TRBJ2-7 TRBV7-2 . CASSSTGQGLVEQYF TGTGCCAGCAGCTCTACCGGGCAGGGTTTGGTCGAGCAGTACTTC
11 . TRBJ1-1 TRBV29-1 few CSVALNTEAFF TGCAGCGTTGCCTTGAACACTGAAGCTTTCTTT
13 . TRBJ1-1 TRBV29-1 . CSVELQGNTEAFF TGCAGCGTTGAGTTGCAGGGAAACACTGAAGCCTTCTTT
16 TRBD2 TRBJ2-2 TRBV7-9 . CASSGGLAANTGELFF TGTGCCAGCAGCGGGGGACTAGCGGCGAACACCGGGGAGCTGTTTTTT